These 14 T cell receptor beta chains share one sample of origin, sequenced in a study of T cell changes during pregnancy in multiple sclerosis. Measured with immunoSEQ multiplex PCR; TCRdb has only the in-frame clones, and not every one. The repertoire consists of tens of thousands of clones, with about 93% occurring once and the leading ten covering 1%. Sequenced material: peripheral blood, taken in the first trimester of pregnancy. The origin of the receptors is a female donor with multiple sclerosis, enrolled in a pregnancy study.

This chain links TRBV6-5 with TRBJ1-1, with D possibly TRBD1 on 5 matching bases. The germline V gene has CDR1 MNHEY and CDR2 SVGAGI. CDR3 size: 14 residues. V lost 10 bases to trimming and J lost 1 base, with 16 bases between them. The CDR3 loop reads CATTPDSRNTEAFF. The CDR3 nucleotides read TGTGCCACCACCCCCGACAGCAGGAACACTGAAGCTTTCTTT.

This chain connects TRBV7-3 to TRBJ2-2; D is ambiguous. This CDR3 region has 13 residues. Germline loops: CDR1 SGHTA, CDR2 FQGTGA. The V end was cut by 1 base, the J end by 4 bases, with 4 bases between. CDR3 loop: CASSLRATGELFF. As DNA, the CDR3 is TGTGCCAGCAGCTTAAGAGCCACCGGGGAGCTGTTTTTT.

The V and J genes are TRBV5-1 and TRBJ1-3, with 10 bases fitting TRBD1. CDR1 and CDR2 (germline): SGHRS, YFSETQ. Germline trimming cut 4 bases from V and 2 bases from J; bases unmatched to any gene: 6. This CDR3 has 16 residues. The CDR3 reads CASSQTGGFAGNTIYF. Written as DNA, the CDR3 is TGCGCCAGCAGCCAGACAGGGGGCTTCGCTGGAAACACCATATATTTT.

The V gene is TRBV11-1, the J gene TRBJ2-7, with TRBD2 as a possible D gene (5 bases). The CDR3 contains 12 residues. V was trimmed by 4 bases and J by 2 bases, leaving 6 bases between them. Germline V gene sequence: CDR1 SGHAT, CDR2 FQDESV (reference sequence). The CDR3 reads CASSSGTYEQYF. CDR3 nucleotide sequence: TGTGCCAGCAGCTCCGGGACCTACGAGCAGTACTTC.

V gene TRBV7-8 combines with J gene TRBJ2-1; 9 bases line up with TRBD1. Trimming took 5 bases from V and 12 from J; bases not matched to a gene: 11. The CDR3 loop spans 14 amino acids. CDR1 and CDR2 from the germline V gene are SGHVS and FQNEAQ. CDR3 residues: CASSNRQGGPAQFF. The CDR3 DNA sequence: TGTGCCAGCAGCAACCGACAGGGGGGACCGGCGCAGTTCTTC.

Details on this clone: This sample includes further DNA sequences coding for the same CDR3. The genes are TRBV28 and TRBJ2-7; 7 nucleotides agree with TRBD1. The germline CDR1 and CDR2 sequences are MDHEN and SYDVKM. Germline trimming cut 2 bases from V and 3 bases from J; bases unmatched to any gene: 4. The CDR3 extends over 14 amino acids. In DNA, the CDR3 is TGTGCCAGCAGTTTAAGGACAGGAGACTACGAGCAGTACTTC. This codes for CASSLRTGDYEQYF.

V gene TRBV2 combines with J gene TRBJ2-3; 8 bases agree with TRBD2. V trimming: 7 bases; J trimming: 5 bases; junction bases outside the gene matches: 11. The germline gives CDR1 SNHLY, CDR2 FYNNEI. CDR3 length equals 15 residues. As DNA, the CDR3 is TGTGCCAGCACCCTGGGAGGACTAGCAATAGATACGCAGTATTTT. As protein: CASTLGGLAIDTQYF. The full variable domain, with the rest looked up from reference TRBV2 and TRBJ2-3, is EPEVTQTPSHQVTQMGQEVILRCVPISNHLYFYWYRQILGQKVEFLVSFYNNEISEKSEIFDDQFSVERPDGSNFTLKIRSTKLEDSAMYFCASTLGGLAIDTQYFGPGTRLTVL.

The chain joins TRBV18 to TRBJ2-2; 8 nucleotides line up with TRBD2. The CDR3 extends over 16 amino acids. Germline V gene lookup returns CDR1 KGHSH and CDR2 LQKENI. Trimming removed 3 bases from V and 8 bases from J; junction bases left unmatched: 11. The CDR3 is CASSPQGAGVKGELFF. DNA for the CDR3: TGTGCCAGCTCACCGCAAGGAGCGGGAGTCAAAGGGGAGCTGTTTTTT.

The V and J genes are TRBV4-2 and TRBJ1-2, with 9 nucleotides matching TRBD1. The CDR3 runs 16 residues. Looked up from germline, CDR1 is LGHNA and CDR2 is YNFKEQ. Germline trimming cut 0 bases from V and 4 bases from J; bases unmatched to any gene: 6. CDR3 sequence (DNA): TGTGCCAGCAGCCAAGAAAGGACAGGGGTGGCCTATGGCTACACCTTC. It codes for CASSQERTGVAYGYTF.

The gene calls are TRBV7-6 and TRBJ1-3; perhaps TRBD1 as D (6 bases). Germline values: CDR1 SGHVS, CDR2 FNYEAQ. The CDR3 runs to 14 residues. V lost 9 bases and J lost 0, with 12 bases in between. The DNA of the CDR3 is TGTGCCAGTGGACAGATTAGCTCTGGAAACACCATATATTTT. Its protein product is CASGQISSGNTIYF.

This clone was picked up one time. This sequence joins TRBV6-5 and TRBJ2-5; D unresolved. CDR1 and CDR2 from the germline V gene are MNHEY and SVGAGI. This CDR3 has 11 residues. With 6 bases removed from V and 7 bases from J, the gap between germline ends came to 9 bases. This CDR3 reads CASSLSGTQYF. Here the CDR3 DNA reads TGTGCCAGCAGCCTCTCGGGGACCCAGTACTTC.

The chain combines TRBV27 with TRBJ2-7, with TRBD1 matching 7 bases. Germline CDR1 is MNHEY and CDR2 is SMNVEV (reference sequence). This CDR3 region has 16 residues. J gave up 2 bases and V 0 bases, and 7 bases lay outside the gene matches. Here the CDR3 reads CASSLSTGVTTYEQYF. In nucleotides, the CDR3 is TGTGCCAGCAGTTTATCCACAGGGGTGACAACCTACGAGCAGTACTTC.

V is TRBV5-1 and J is TRBJ2-5; TRBD1 is a possible D gene (6 bases). V gave up 4 bases and J gave up 3 bases, with 10 bases separating them. The CDR3 loop spans 13 amino acids. Germline loops: CDR1 SGHRS, CDR2 YFSETQ. The CDR3 DNA is TGCGCCAGCAGCCCGGGACATAAAGAGACCCAGTACTTC. Protein: CASSPGHKETQYF.

The chain combines TRBV2 with TRBJ1-2; a weak D match, TRBD1 (6 bases). Germline V lookup: CDR1 SNHLY, CDR2 FYNNEI. The CDR3 loop spans 12 amino acids. With 8 bases removed from V and 7 bases from J, the gap between germline ends came to 14 bases. In DNA, the CDR3 is TGTGCCAGCCCAGAGGGGGAGTCTGGCTACACCTTC. It yields the protein CASPEGESGYTF.